These 6 T cell receptor beta chains came from one sample sequenced in a study of blood T cells in healthy people across ages. A second PCR of roughly 6 to 12 cycles used a sample-barcoded 5' primer and a J-beta primer mix. One entry per CDR3 protein, called by TCRdb with MiXCR from the 5' RACE reads. The profile covers more than 900,000 distinct CDR3 sequences, with approximately 25% appearing a single time and 0.65% to 0.75% taken by the ten largest. The data also belong to a second study, concerning T cells of mothers and their children.

Material: blood. The receptors here all came from a girl aged 2 to 9 in good health.

V is TRBV7-2 and J is TRBJ2-5; 7 bases line up with TRBD2. The DNA end is more similar to TRBJ2-1, so the J call may be wrong. The CDR3 length is 16 residues. From germline, CDR1 is SGHTA and CDR2 FQGNSA. The CDR3 DNA reads TGTGCCAGCAGCTTAACCGGAGCGGGAAGCGGTAATGAGCAGTTCTTC. This gives the protein CASSLTGAGSGNEQFF.

Only a few counts were recorded for this clonotype. The rearrangement joins TRBV5-1 to TRBJ2-2; D remains unclear. There are 14 residues in the CDR3. Germline V gene lookup returns CDR1 SGHRS and CDR2 YFSETQ. Trimming pared 4 bases from V and 5 bases from J, leaving 12 bases between. CDR3 sequence (DNA): TGCGCCAGCAGCCCCAACTTGCGAACCGGGGAGCTGTTTTTT. Translating gives CASSPNLRTGELFF.

In its sample, this clonotype was seen a few times. No conserved phenylalanine or tryptophan ends this CDR3, so it is likely a read error. This chain connects TRBV9 to TRBJ2-3; D gene unclear. Germline V gene sequence: CDR1 SGDLS, CDR2 YYNGEE. The V and J ends lost 0 bases and 0 bases respectively, with 8 bases between them. CDR3 length equals 15 residues. The CDR3 here is CASSVGGPSTDTQYL. CDR3 coding DNA: TGTGCCAGCAGCGTAGGTGGACCAAGCACAGATACGCAGTATCTT.

This chain links TRBV10-2 with TRBJ2-3; 11 nucleotides match TRBD2. With V trimmed by 7 bases and J by 6 bases, 9 bases remained unmatched. Germline assignment: CDR1 WSHSY and CDR2 SAAADI. CDR3 length equals 15 residues. The CDR3 nucleotides are TGCGCCAGCACCCTAGCGGGAGGATCTGCGGATACGCAGTATTTT. It yields the protein CASTLAGGSADTQYF.

The chain employs TRBV3-1 and TRBJ2-5; possibly TRBD1 for D (5 bases). Trimming removed 0 bases from V and 4 bases from J, with 9 bases in between. CDR1 is LGHDT and CDR2 is YNNKEL in the germline V gene (reference sequence). The CDR3 covers 14 residues. The CDR3 spells CASSQEQELETQYF. CDR3 in DNA: TGTGCCAGCAGCCAAGAACAGGAACTAGAGACCCAGTACTTC.

The chain employs TRBV20-1 and TRBJ2-1, with 9 nucleotides matching TRBD2. In germline, CDR1 is DFQATT, CDR2 SNEGSKA (reference sequence). The CDR3 is 14 amino acids. The junction had 3 bases not matched to a gene; V was cut back by 4 bases and J by 2 bases. The CDR3 here is CSATTSGPYNEQFF. Written as DNA, the CDR3 is TGCAGTGCTACGACTAGCGGTCCCTACAATGAGCAGTTCTTC.